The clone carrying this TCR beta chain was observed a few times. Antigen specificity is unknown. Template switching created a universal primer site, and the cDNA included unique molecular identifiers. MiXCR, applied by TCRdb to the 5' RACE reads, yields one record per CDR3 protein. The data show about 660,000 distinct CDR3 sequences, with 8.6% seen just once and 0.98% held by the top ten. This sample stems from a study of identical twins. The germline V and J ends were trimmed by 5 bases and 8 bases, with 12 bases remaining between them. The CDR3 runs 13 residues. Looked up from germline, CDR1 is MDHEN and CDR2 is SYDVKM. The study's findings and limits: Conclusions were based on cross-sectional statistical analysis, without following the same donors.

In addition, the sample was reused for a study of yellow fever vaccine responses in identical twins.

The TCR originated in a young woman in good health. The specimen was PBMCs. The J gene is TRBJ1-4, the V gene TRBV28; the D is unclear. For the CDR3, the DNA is TGTGCCAGCAGTGCGTATGGCGTGGAAAAACTGTTTTTT. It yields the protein CASSAYGVEKLFF.